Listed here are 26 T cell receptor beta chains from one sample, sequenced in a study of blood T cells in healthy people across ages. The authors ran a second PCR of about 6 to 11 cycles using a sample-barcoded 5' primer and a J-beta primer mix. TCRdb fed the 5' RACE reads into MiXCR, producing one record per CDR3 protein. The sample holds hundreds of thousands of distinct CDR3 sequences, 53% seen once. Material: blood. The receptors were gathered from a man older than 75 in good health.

In nucleotides, the CDR3 is TGTGCCAGCAGTTCGAAAGGACAGTACAATGAGCAGTTCTTC. Translation: CASSSKGQYNEQFF. This chain joins TRBV27 and TRBJ2-1, with D perhaps matching TRBD1 (6 bases). Trimming shortened V by 4 bases and J by 4 bases, and 11 bases separated the two germline ends. This CDR3 is built from 14 residues. Per the germline V gene, CDR1 is MNHEY and CDR2 is SMNVEV (reference sequence).

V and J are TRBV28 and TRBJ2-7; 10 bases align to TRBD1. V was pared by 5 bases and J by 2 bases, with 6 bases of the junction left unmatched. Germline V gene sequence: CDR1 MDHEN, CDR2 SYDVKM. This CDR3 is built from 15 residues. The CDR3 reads CASSDTGTGAYEQYF. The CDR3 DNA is TGTGCCAGCAGTGATACCGGGACAGGGGCCTACGAGCAGTACTTC. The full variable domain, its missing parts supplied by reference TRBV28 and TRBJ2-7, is DVKVTQSSRYLVKRTGEKVFLECVQDMDHENMFWYRQDPGLGLRLIYFSYDVKMKEKGDIPEGYSVSREKKERFSLILESASTNQTSMYLCASSDTGTGAYEQYFGPGTRLTVT.

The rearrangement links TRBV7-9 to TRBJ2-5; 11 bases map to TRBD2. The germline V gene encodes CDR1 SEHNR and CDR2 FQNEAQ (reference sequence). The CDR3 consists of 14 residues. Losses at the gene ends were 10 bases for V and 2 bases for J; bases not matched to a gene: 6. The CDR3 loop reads CAISSGRQQETQYF. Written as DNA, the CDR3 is TGTGCCATCTCTAGCGGGAGGCAGCAAGAGACCCAGTACTTC.

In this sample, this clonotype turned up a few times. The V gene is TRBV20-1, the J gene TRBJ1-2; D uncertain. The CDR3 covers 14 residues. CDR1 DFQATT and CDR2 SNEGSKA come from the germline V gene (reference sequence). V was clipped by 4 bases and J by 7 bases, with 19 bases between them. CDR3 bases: TGCAGTGCTATTACCGACTGGGATCTAGGTGGCTACACCTTC. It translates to CSAITDWDLGGYTF.

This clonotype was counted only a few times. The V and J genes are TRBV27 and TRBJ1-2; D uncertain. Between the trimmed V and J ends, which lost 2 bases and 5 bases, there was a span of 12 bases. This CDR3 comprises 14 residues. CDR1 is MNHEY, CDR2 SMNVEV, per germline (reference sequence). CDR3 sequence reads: CASSLRGEKYGYTF. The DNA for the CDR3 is TGTGCCAGCAGTTTACGTGGCGAAAAGTATGGCTACACCTTC.

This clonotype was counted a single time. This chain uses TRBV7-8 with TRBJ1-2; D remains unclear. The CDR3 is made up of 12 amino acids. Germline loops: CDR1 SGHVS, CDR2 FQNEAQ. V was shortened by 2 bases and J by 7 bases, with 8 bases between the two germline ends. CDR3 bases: TGTGCCAGCAGCTTATCGGTGGGTGGCTACACCTTC. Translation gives CASSLSVGGYTF.

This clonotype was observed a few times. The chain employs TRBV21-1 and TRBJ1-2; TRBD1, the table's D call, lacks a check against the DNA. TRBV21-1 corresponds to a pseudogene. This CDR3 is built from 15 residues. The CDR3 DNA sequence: TGTGCCAGCAGCATAGCAGGGGGCGAATGTATAGGCTACACCTTC. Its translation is CASSIAGGECIGYTF.

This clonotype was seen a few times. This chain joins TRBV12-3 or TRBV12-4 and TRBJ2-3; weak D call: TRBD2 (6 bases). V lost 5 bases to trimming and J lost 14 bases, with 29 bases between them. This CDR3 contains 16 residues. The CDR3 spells CASSTLEGLRPRYAYF. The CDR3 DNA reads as TGTGCCAGCAGTACGCTCGAAGGACTAAGGCCCAGATACGCGTATTTT.

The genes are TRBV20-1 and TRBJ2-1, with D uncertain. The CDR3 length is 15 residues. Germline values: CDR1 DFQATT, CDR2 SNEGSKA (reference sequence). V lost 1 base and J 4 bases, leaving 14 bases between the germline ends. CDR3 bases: TGCAGTGCTAGAGGCCAGCAGCAGAAATACAATGAGCAGTTCTTC. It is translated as CSARGQQQKYNEQFF.

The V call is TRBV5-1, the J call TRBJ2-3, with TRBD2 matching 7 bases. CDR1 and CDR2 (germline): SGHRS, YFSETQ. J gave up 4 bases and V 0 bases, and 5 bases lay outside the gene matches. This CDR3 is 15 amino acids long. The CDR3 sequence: CASSLAGGVADTQYF. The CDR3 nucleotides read TGCGCCAGCAGCTTGGCTGGGGGGGTCGCAGATACGCAGTATTTT. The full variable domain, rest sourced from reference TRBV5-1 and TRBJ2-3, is KAGVTQTPRYLIKTRGQQVTLSCSPISGHRSVSWYQQTPGQGLQFLFEYFSETQRNKGNFPGRFSGRQFSNSRSEMNVSTLELGDSALYLCASSLAGGVADTQYFGPGTRLTVL.

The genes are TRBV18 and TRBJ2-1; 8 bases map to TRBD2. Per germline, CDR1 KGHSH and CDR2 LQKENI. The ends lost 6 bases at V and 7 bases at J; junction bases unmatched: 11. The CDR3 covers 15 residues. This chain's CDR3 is CASSRITGTRNEQFF. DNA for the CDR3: TGTGCCAGCTCCCGCATCACCGGGACTAGGAATGAGCAGTTCTTC.

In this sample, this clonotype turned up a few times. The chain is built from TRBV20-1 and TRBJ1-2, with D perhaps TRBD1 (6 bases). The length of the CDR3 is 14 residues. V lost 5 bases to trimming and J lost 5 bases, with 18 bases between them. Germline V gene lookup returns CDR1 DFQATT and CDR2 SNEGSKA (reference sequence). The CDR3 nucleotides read TGCAGTGCTGAGGCTCAGCAGAGGGGGTATGGCTACACCTTC. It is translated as CSAEAQQRGYGYTF.

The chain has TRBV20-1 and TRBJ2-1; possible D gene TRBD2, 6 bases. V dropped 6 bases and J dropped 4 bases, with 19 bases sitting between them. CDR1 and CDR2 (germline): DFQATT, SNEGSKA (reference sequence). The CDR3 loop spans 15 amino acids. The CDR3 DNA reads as TGCAGTGCCCCAAAGGGCGGGGTTCGTTACAATGAGCAGTTCTTC. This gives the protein CSAPKGGVRYNEQFF.

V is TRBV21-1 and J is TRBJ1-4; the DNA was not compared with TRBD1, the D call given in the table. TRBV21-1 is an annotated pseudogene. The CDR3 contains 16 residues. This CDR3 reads CASSRPLRTGNEKLFF. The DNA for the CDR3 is TGTGCCAGCAGCCGGCCCCTGAGGACGGGTAATGAAAAACTGTTTTTT.

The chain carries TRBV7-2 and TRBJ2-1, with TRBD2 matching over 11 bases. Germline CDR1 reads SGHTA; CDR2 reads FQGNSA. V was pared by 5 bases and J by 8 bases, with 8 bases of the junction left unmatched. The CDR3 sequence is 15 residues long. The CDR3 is CASSPNPSGRYEQFF. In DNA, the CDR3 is TGTGCCAGCAGCCCAAATCCTAGCGGGAGGTATGAGCAGTTCTTC.

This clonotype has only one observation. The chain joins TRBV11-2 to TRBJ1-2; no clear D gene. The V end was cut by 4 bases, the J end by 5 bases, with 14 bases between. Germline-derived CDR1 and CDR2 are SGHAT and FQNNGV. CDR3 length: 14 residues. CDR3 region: CASSSGGSNYGYTF. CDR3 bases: TGTGCCAGCAGCTCCGGAGGCAGTAATTATGGCTACACCTTC. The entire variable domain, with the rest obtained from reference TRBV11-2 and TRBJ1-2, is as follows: EAGVAQSPRYKIIEKRQSVAFWCNPISGHATLYWYQQILGQGPKLLIQFQNNGVVDDSQLPKDRFSAERLKGVDSTLKIQPAKLEDSAVYLCASSSGGSNYGYTFGSGTRLTVV.

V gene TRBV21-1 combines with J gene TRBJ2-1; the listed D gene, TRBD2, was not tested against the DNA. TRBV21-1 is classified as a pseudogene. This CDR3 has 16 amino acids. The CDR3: CASSKEGAGGMNEQFF. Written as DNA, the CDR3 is TGTGCCAGCAGCAAAGAGGGTGCGGGAGGGATGAATGAGCAGTTCTTC.

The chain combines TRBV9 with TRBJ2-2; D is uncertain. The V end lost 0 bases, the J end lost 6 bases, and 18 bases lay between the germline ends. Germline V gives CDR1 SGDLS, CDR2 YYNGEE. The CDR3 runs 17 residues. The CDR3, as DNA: TGTGCCAGCAGCGTAGTTCCATCCCCCGAGTCTGCCGGGGAGCTGTTTTTT. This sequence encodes CASSVVPSPESAGELFF.

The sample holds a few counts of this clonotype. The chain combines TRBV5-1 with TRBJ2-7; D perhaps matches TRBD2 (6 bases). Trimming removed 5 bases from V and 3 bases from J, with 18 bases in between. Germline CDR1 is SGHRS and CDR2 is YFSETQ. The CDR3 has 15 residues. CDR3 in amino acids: CASSTMGGEFYEQYF. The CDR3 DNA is TGCGCCAGCAGTACAATGGGGGGAGAGTTCTACGAGCAGTACTTC.

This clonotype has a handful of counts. In DNA, the CDR3 is TGCAGCGTTGAAGAGTCCCAATACACTGAAGCTTTCTTT. It translates to CSVEESQYTEAFF. The V call is TRBV29-1, the J call TRBJ1-1; D gene ambiguous. CDR3 length: 13 residues. V lost 0 bases to trimming and J lost 3 bases, with 8 bases between them. Germline values: CDR1 SQVTM, CDR2 ANQGSEA.

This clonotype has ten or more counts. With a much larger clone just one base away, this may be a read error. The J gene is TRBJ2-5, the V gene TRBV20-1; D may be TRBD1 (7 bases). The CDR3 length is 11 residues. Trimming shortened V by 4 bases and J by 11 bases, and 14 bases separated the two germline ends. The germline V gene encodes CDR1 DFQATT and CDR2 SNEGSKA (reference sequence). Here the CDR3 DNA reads TGCAGTGCTAACAGGGGAGGTGAGCAGTACTTC. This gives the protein CSANRGGEQYF.

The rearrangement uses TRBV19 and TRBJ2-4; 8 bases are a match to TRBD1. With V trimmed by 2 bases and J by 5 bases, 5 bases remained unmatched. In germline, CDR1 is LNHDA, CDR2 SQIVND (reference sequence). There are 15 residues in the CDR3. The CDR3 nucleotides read TGTGCCAGTAGTATATCGTCAGGGGGCGAAAACATTCAGTACTTC. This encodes CASSISSGGENIQYF.

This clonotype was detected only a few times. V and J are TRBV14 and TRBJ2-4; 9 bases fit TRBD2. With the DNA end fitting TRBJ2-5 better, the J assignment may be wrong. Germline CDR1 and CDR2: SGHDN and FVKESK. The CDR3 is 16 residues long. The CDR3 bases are TGTGCCAGCAGCCAAGGAATAATAGCGGGAGCAGAGACCCAGTACTTC. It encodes CASSQGIIAGAETQYF.

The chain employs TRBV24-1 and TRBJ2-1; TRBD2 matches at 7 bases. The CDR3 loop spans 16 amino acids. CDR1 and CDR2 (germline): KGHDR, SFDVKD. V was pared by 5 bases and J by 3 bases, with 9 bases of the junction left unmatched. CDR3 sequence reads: CATSAMGGGDYNEQFF. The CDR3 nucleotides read TGTGCCACCAGTGCCATGGGGGGAGGGGACTACAATGAGCAGTTCTTC.

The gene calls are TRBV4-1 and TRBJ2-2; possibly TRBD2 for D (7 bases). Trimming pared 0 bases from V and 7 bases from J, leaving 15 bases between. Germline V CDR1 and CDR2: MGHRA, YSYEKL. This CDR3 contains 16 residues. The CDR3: CASSQEGGAIFGELFF. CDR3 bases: TGCGCCAGCAGCCAAGAGGGGGGGGCAATATTCGGGGAGCTGTTTTTT.

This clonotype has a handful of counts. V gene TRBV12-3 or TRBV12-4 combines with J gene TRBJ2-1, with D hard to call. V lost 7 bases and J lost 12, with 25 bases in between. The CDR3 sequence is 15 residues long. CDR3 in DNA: TGTGCCAGCACCAACGGGTTTTTGGGGTATATTGGGCAGTTCTTC. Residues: CASTNGFLGYIGQFF.